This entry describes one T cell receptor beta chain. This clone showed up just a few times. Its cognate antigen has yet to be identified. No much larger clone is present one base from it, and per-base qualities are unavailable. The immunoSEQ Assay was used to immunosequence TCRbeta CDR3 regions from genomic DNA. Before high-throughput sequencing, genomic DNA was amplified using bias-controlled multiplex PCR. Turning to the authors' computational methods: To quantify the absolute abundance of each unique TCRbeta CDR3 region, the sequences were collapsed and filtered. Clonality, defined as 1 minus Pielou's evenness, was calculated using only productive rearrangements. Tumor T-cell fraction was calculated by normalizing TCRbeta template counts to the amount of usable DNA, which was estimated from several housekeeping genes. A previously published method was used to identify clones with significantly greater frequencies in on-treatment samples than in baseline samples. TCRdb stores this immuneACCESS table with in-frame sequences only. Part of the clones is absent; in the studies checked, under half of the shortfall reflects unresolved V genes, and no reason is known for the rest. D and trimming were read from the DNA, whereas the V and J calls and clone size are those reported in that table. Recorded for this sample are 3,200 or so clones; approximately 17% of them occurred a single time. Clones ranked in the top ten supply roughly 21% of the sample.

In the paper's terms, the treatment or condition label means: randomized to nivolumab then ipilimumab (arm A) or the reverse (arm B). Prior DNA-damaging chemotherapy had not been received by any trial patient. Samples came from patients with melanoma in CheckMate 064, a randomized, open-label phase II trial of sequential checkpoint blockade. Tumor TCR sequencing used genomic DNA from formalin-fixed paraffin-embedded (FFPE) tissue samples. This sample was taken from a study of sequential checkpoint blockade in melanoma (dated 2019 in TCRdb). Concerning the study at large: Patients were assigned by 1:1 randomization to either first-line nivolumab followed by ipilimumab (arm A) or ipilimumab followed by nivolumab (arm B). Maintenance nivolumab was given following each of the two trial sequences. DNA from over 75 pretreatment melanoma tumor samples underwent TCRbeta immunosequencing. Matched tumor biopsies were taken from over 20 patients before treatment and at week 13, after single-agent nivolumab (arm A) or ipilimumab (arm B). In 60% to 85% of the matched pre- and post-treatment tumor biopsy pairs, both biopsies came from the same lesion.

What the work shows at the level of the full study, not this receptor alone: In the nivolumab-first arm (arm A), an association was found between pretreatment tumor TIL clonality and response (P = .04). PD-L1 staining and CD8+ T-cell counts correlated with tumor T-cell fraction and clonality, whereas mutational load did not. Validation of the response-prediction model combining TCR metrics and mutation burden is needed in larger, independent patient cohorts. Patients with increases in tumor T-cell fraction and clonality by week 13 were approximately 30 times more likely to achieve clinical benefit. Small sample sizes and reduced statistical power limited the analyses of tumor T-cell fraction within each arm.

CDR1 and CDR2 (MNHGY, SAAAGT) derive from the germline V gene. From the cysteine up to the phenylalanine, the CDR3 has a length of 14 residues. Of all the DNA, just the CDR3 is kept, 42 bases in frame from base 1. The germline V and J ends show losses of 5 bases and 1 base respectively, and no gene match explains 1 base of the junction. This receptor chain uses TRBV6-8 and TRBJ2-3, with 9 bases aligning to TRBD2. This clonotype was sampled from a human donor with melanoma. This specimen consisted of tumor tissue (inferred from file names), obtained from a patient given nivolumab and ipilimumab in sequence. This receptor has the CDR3 CASSERGGTDTQYF. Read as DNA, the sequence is TGTGCCAGCAGTGAGCGGGGGGGCACAGATACGCAGTATTTT.